The entry below describes one T cell receptor (beta chain). No cognate antigen has been identified for it. No base qualities exist here, and no much larger clone lies one base off it. This specimen comes from a study of blood T cell repertoires in COVID-19 (TCRdb year 2020). In the study overall: Collaborator samples came from the United States, Italy and Spain and covered acute and convalescent phases of COVID-19. Subjects who had been exposed to COVID-19, were actively infected with it, or had recovered from it provided the deeply sampled blood TCRbeta repertoires that made up the dataset. Samples came from the ongoing ImmuneRACE study (first 160 participants) plus 1,254 subjects from 6 global collaborators. The repertoires were made available in a free public database intended to serve as a resource for research on the immune response to SARS-CoV-2. Where HLA class I and class II types were available, the types were taken from metadata supplied by the sample provider, not from assay-based typing. The prospective study material was composed of cDNA or gDNA derived from T cells, B-cell-depleted T cells, or PBMCs. Nearly every sample came with metadata listing a de-identified subject ID, COVID-19 status, age in years and sex. Study-wide findings and limitations: Clinical and demographic metadata were provided uncurated, with the amount varying by source and participant.

Whole blood was collected in K2EDTA tubes by collaborating institutions according to the institutions' own protocols. For TCRbeta analysis, collaborator samples were shipped as frozen whole blood, as isolated PBMCs, or as DNA extracted from either sample type. The immunoSEQ Assay, a bias-controlled multiplex PCR, was used to amplify TCRbeta CDR3 regions from genomic DNA. In the authors' own workflow: Nucleated cell counts per sample were estimated from amplification of reference gene primers within the assay. Sequence reads were collapsed and filtered to measure the absolute abundance of every unique TCRbeta CDR3 rearrangement. For each sample, productive Simpson clonality was calculated by taking the square root of Simpson's diversity index across productive rearrangements. Sourced from immuneACCESS, this table was stored by TCRdb with only in-frame sequences that have V and J called. A share of the clones is absent; for the studies checked, an unresolved V gene accounts for under half, and the remainder has no known explanation. D and trimming were read from the DNA, whereas the V and J calls and clone size are those reported in that table. In this sample the table shows approximately 190,000 clones, approximately 81% of which occur a single time. The ten largest account for around 20% of the sample.

V loses 4 bases, J loses 1 base, and the germline ends lie 11 bases apart. The CDR3, cysteine through phenylalanine, is 15 amino acids long. Only the CDR3 region is kept as DNA, spanning 45 bases read in frame from base 1. Via the germline V gene, CDR1 is SGHVS and CDR2 FQNEAQ. The origin of this receptor is a human donor in a cohort sampled during active COVID-19. The sequence is built from TRBV7-8 and TRBJ1-5; TRBD1 might be the D gene, on 6 matching bases. Sequencing was carried out using peripheral blood. The sequence in DNA is TGTGCCAGCAGCTCGCCGGGACAAAGCAATCAGCCCCAGCATTTT. This codes for CASSSPGQSNQPQHF.